Each of the 21 T cell receptor beta chains below was sequenced from the same sample in a study of Tregs in tolerant kidney transplant recipients. Measured with immunoSEQ multiplex PCR; TCRdb has only the in-frame clones, and not every one. There are some 70,000 clones in the sample; roughly 89% occur only once, and 0.39% lies in the top ten. Here the sequenced sample was CD4+ T cells from blood, taken before the transplant. These receptor sequences come from a human donor who received a combined kidney and bone marrow transplant.

This clone was counted between two and nine times. The V call is TRBV15, the J call TRBJ2-7; a weak D match, TRBD2 (5 bases). Germline V gene lookup returns CDR1 LNHNV and CDR2 YYDKDF (reference sequence). This CDR3 comprises 12 residues. V lost 6 bases and J lost 2, with 8 bases in between. CDR3 amino acids: CATSTGAYEQYF. For the CDR3, the DNA is TGTGCCACCAGTACCGGGGCCTACGAGCAGTACTTC.

The chain links TRBV5-1 to TRBJ1-2; a possible D gene is TRBD1 (6 bases). Trimming took off 7 bases at V and 4 bases at J, with 20 bases between the two ends. The CDR3 extends over 15 amino acids. The germline gives CDR1 SGHRS, CDR2 YFSETQ. For the CDR3, the DNA is TGCGCCAGCGGCGATCTCTCGGACAGCCTCTATGGCTACACCTTC. Protein product: CASGDLSDSLYGYTF.

The rearrangement joins TRBV18 to TRBJ1-1; D not certain. Germline V CDR1 and CDR2: KGHSH, LQKENI. The CDR3 runs to 14 residues. V shed 2 bases and J shed 3 bases, with 10 bases lying between them. The CDR3 bases are TGTGCCAGCTCACCAGCGGGCGAGGACACTGAAGCTTTCTTT. Amino acid sequence: CASSPAGEDTEAFF.

The chain is built from TRBV2 and TRBJ2-3, with a tentative D call TRBD1 (6 bases). Germline V CDR1 and CDR2: SNHLY, FYNNEI. V was cut by 7 bases and J by 0 bases, with 11 bases left in between. CDR3 length: 14 residues. CDR3 sequence reads: CASTWTESTDTQYF. The DNA for the CDR3 is TGTGCCAGCACCTGGACAGAAAGCACAGATACGCAGTATTTT.

The chain uses TRBV11-2 and TRBJ2-2; D may be TRBD2 (5 bases). From germline, CDR1 is SGHAT and CDR2 FQNNGV. The length of the CDR3 is 16 residues. Trimming removed 4 bases at V and 3 bases at J, with 15 bases between. The CDR3, as DNA: TGTGCCAGCAGCTCCCGGAGGTTGCCGGACACCGGGGAGCTGTTTTTT. The encoded protein is CASSSRRLPDTGELFF. Full variable domain (outside the CDR3, taken from reference TRBV11-2 and TRBJ2-2): EAGVAQSPRYKIIEKRQSVAFWCNPISGHATLYWYQQILGQGPKLLIQFQNNGVVDDSQLPKDRFSAERLKGVDSTLKIQPAKLEDSAVYLCASSSRRLPDTGELFFGEGSRLTVL.

The chain links TRBV30 to TRBJ1-4; D is uncertain. This CDR3 has 13 residues. Between the trimmed V and J ends, which lost 0 bases and 2 bases, there was a span of 4 bases. The germline V gene has CDR1 GTSNPN and CDR2 SVGIG (reference sequence). CDR3 bases: TGTGCCTGGAGTGTCTTTACTAATGAAAAACTGTTTTTT. Translating gives CAWSVFTNEKLFF.

This clone showed up just once. This same CDR3 is encoded by further DNA sequences in the sample. V and J are TRBV4-2 and TRBJ2-7, with TRBD2 identical over 8 bases. CDR3 length: 15 amino acids. V lost 0 bases, J lost 2 bases, and 3 bases stayed unmatched. Germline V gene lookup returns CDR1 LGHNA and CDR2 YNFKEQ. CDR3: CASSQELAVTYEQYF. CDR3 coding DNA: TGTGCCAGCAGCCAAGAACTAGCGGTTACCTACGAGCAGTACTTC.

This chain links TRBV28 with TRBJ2-1, with TRBD2 matching over 9 bases. CDR3 size: 19 residues. The ends lost 4 bases at V and 1 base at J; junction bases unmatched: 14. Germline V gene data show CDR1 as MDHEN and CDR2 as SYDVKM. The CDR3, as DNA: TGTGCCAGCAGTTATCCTTACTACACCAGCGGGAGGTCCTACAATGAGCAGTTCTTC. This encodes CASSYPYYTSGRSYNEQFF.

This clone turned up a few times. V usage is TRBV2 and J usage is TRBJ1-2; D uncertain. This CDR3 comprises 15 residues. Trimming took 2 bases from V and 4 from J, leaving 14 bases between them. Germline V gene lookup returns CDR1 SNHLY and CDR2 FYNNEI. CDR3 region: CASSESNGLRYGYTF. The CDR3 nucleotides read TGTGCCAGCAGTGAATCTAATGGACTTCGCTATGGCTACACCTTC.

This chain uses TRBV11-2 with TRBJ2-3; D is unresolved. CDR1 and CDR2 from the germline V gene are SGHAT and FQNNGV. This CDR3 is built from 12 residues. Trimming removed 4 bases at V and 6 bases at J, with 8 bases between. The CDR3 bases are TGTGCCAGCAGCTACGCGGTGGATACGCAGTATTTT. The encoded protein is CASSYAVDTQYF.

V is TRBV9 and J is TRBJ2-1; 13 bases are a match to TRBD2. Germline V gene lookup returns CDR1 SGDLS and CDR2 YYNGEE. The CDR3 is made up of 16 amino acids. The J segment lost 9 bases and the V segment lost 4 bases, leaving 10 bases of the junction unmatched. The CDR3 loop reads CASSPGLAGAGGEQFF. CDR3 DNA sequence: TGTGCCAGCAGCCCCGGACTAGCGGGAGCTGGGGGTGAGCAGTTCTTC.

A single count supports this clone. The gene calls are TRBV5-1 and TRBJ2-4; 8 bases line up with TRBD1. Per the germline V gene, CDR1 is SGHRS and CDR2 is YFSETQ. This CDR3 is 14 amino acids long. V lost 0 bases, J lost 7 bases, and 3 bases stayed unmatched. CDR3 region: CASSLGTGINIQYF. In DNA, the CDR3 is TGCGCCAGCAGCTTGGGGACAGGGATTAACATTCAGTACTTC.

V is TRBV28 and J is TRBJ1-4; TRBD1 agrees at 8 bases. CDR1 is MDHEN, CDR2 SYDVKM, per germline. Trimming took 6 bases from V and 12 from J; bases not matched to a gene: 18. The CDR3 covers 16 residues. The CDR3 nucleotides read TGTGCCAGCAGGCCCCCTGACGGCAGGGGGCGGGTGGAACTGTTTTTT. Protein sequence: CASRPPDGRGRVELFF.

This rearrangement joins TRBV29-1 to TRBJ2-2, with D maybe TRBD1 (5 bases). Trimming pared 0 bases from V and 4 bases from J, leaving 15 bases between. Germline assignment: CDR1 SQVTM and CDR2 ANQGSEA. This CDR3 comprises 16 residues. For the CDR3, the DNA is TGCAGCGTTGAAGATCAGAAGGGGCGAATCACCGGGGAGCTGTTTTTT. Translating gives CSVEDQKGRITGELFF.

This clone was seen a handful of times. The CDR3 DNA reads TGTGCCAGCAGCCTCGGGACTCCCCAAGAGACCCAGTACTTC. It encodes CASSLGTPQETQYF. This chain joins TRBV28 and TRBJ2-5; D is perhaps TRBD2 (6 bases). There are 14 residues in the CDR3. The V end was cut by 6 bases, the J end by 1 base, with 12 bases between. Germline V gives CDR1 MDHEN, CDR2 SYDVKM.

This chain joins TRBV5-6 and TRBJ2-7; 9 bases are a match to TRBD1. The CDR3 has 15 residues. The ends lost 1 base at V and 2 bases at J; junction bases unmatched: 4. Germline CDR1 and CDR2: SGHDT and YYEEEE. The DNA of the CDR3 is TGTGCCAGCAGCTTGTGGGACAGGGCCACCTACGAGCAGTACTTC. This sequence encodes CASSLWDRATYEQYF.

This chain links TRBV27 with TRBJ2-7; D remains unclear. The V end lost 4 bases, the J end lost 7 bases, and 14 bases lay between the germline ends. The CDR3 runs 13 residues. Germline V gives CDR1 MNHEY, CDR2 SMNVEV (reference sequence). The DNA of the CDR3 is TGTGCCAGCAGTTACTACTTCTCTCAAGAGCAGTACTTC. Protein: CASSYYFSQEQYF.

CDR3 loop: CASSQGWHTQYF. The CDR3 DNA follows: TGTGCCAGCAGTCAGGGCTGGCATACGCAGTATTTT. The chain recombines TRBV27 with TRBJ2-3; possibly TRBD1 for D (5 bases). The ends were cut back, 5 bases at V and 7 bases at J, with 10 bases in the middle. From germline, CDR1 is MNHEY and CDR2 SMNVEV (reference sequence). This CDR3 is 12 amino acids long.

V usage is TRBV5-1 and J usage is TRBJ2-3, with 13 bases aligning to TRBD2. Germline CDR1 is SGHRS and CDR2 is YFSETQ. V was pared by 4 bases and J by 1 base, with 3 bases of the junction left unmatched. This CDR3 is built from 16 residues. This chain's CDR3 is CASSAGLAGGTDTQYF. The CDR3 DNA reads TGCGCCAGCAGCGCAGGACTAGCGGGGGGCACAGATACGCAGTATTTT.

The chain employs TRBV6-5 and TRBJ2-7, with a possible D match to TRBD1 (6 bases). Germline V gene data show CDR1 as MNHEY and CDR2 as SVGAGI. Trimming pared 8 bases from V and 3 bases from J, leaving 14 bases between. CDR3 length: 13 amino acids. The CDR3 bases are TGTGCCAGCGGGAACCCGACAGGCTACGAGCAGTACTTC. Residues: CASGNPTGYEQYF.

V and J are TRBV7-2 and TRBJ1-1; possible D gene TRBD1, 5 bases. V shed 5 bases and J shed 1 base, with 8 bases lying between them. CDR1 and CDR2 from the germline V gene are SGHTA and FQGNSA. The CDR3 is 13 amino acids. The CDR3 DNA follows: TGTGCCAGCAGCGCCGGACAGAACACTGAAGCTTTCTTT. Amino acid sequence: CASSAGQNTEAFF.